The clone carrying this T cell receptor beta chain occurred a few times. Per the study methods: Amplification of reference gene primers provided the estimated nucleated cell counts. Sequencing used immunoSEQ multiplex PCR; TCRdb keeps in-frame clones, though not all of them. D and trimming were read from the DNA, whereas the V and J calls and clone size are those reported in that table. The profile shows 210,000 or so clones, approximately 85% of them singletons. The source of the sample is a study of blood T cell repertoires in COVID-19. For the study at large: There were acute and convalescent COVID-19 samples, and they came from the United States, Italy and Spain. PBMCs, B-cell-depleted T cells, or T cells were the source of the cDNA or gDNA that made up the material.

From germline, CDR1 is MGHRA and CDR2 YSYEKL. The CDR3 is made up of 16 amino acids. Trimming removed 0 bases from V and 6 bases from J; junction bases left unmatched: 5. Material: peripheral blood. The clonotype originates from a woman in her seventies with active or convalescent COVID-19. This rearrangement joins TRBV4-1 to TRBJ2-2; the match to TRBD2 covers 9 bases. The CDR3 bases are TGCGCCAGCAGCCAAGATCGGGGACTAGCAGCCGGGGAGCTGTTTTTT. Translation gives CASSQDRGLAAGELFF.